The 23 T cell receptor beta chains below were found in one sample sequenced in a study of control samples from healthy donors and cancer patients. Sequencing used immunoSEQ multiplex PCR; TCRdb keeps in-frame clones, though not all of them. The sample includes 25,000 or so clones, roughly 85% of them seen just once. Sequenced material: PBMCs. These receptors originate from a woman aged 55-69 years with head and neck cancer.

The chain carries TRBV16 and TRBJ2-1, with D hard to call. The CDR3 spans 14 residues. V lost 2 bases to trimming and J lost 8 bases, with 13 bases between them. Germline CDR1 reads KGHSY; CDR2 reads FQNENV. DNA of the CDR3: TGTGCCAGCAGCCAAAAGGCGGAGAACGATGAGCAGTTCTTC. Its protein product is CASSQKAENDEQFF.

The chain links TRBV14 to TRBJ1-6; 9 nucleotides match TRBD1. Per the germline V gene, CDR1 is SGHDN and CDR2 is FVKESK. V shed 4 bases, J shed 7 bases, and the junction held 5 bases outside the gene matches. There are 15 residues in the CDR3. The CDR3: CASSLTGGGNSPLHF. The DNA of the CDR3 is TGTGCCAGCAGCCTGACAGGGGGGGGAAATTCACCCCTCCACTTT.

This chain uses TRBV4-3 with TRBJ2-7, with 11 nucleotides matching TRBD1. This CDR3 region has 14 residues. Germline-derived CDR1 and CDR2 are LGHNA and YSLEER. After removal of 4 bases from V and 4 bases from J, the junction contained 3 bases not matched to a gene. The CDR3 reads CASSRGTGGYEQYF. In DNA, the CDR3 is TGCGCCAGCAGCCGTGGGACAGGGGGTTACGAGCAGTACTTC.

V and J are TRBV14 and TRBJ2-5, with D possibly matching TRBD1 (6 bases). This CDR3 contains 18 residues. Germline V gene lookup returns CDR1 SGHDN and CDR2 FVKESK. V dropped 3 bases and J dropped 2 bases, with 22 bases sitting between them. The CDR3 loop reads CASSHESQGTFSQETQYF. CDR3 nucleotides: TGTGCCAGCAGCCACGAGAGTCAGGGGACCTTCTCACAAGAGACCCAGTACTTC.

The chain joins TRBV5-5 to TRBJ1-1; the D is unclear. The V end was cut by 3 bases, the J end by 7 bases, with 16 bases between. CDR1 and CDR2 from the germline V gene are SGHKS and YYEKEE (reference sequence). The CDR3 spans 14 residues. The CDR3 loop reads CASSSDWGGGEAFF. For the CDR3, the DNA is TGTGCCAGCAGCTCGGACTGGGGTGGTGGTGAAGCTTTCTTT.

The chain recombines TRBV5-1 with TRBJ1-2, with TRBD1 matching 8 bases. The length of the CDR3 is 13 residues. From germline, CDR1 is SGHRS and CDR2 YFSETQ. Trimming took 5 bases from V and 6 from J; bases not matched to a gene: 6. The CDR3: CASRVGQGDGYTF. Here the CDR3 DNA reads TGCGCCAGCAGGGTCGGACAGGGAGATGGCTACACCTTC.

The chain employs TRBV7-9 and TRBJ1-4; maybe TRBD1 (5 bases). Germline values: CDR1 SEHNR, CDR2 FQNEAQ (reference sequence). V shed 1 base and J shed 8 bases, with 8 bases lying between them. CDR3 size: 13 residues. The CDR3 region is CASSLGGEEKLFF. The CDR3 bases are TGTGCCAGCAGCTTAGGAGGGGAGGAAAAACTGTTTTTT.

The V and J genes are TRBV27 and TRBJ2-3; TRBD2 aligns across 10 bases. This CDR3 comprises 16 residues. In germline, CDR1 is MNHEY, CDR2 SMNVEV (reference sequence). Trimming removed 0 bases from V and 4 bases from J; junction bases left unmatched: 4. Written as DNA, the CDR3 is TGTGCCAGCAGTTTATCCCTAGCGGGAGTGGCAGATACGCAGTATTTT. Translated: CASSLSLAGVADTQYF.

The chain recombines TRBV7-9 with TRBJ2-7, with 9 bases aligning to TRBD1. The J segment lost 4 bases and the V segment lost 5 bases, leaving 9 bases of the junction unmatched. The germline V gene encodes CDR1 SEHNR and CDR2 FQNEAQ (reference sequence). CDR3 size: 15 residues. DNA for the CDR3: TGTGCCAGCAGCGCCTCCGGGACAGGGTGGTACGAGCAGTACTTC. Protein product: CASSASGTGWYEQYF.

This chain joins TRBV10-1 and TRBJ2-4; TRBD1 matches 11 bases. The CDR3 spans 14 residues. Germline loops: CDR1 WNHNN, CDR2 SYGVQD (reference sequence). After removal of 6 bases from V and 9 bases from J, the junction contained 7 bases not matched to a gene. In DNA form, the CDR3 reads TGCGCCAGCAGCGATGGACAGGGGGCAGGCATTCAGTACTTC. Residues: CASSDGQGAGIQYF.

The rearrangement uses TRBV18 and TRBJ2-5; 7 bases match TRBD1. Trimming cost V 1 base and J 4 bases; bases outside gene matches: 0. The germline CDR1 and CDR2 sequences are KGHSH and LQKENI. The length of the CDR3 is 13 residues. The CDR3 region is CASSPRQGETQYF. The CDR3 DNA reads TGTGCCAGCTCACCACGACAGGGAGAGACCCAGTACTTC.

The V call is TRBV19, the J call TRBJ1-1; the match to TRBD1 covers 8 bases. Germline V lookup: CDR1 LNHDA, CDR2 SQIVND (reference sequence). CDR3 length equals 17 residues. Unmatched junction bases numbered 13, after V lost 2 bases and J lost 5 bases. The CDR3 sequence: CASSIIWGQGAETEAFF. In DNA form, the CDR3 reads TGTGCCAGTAGTATAATTTGGGGTCAGGGGGCTGAAACTGAAGCTTTCTTT.

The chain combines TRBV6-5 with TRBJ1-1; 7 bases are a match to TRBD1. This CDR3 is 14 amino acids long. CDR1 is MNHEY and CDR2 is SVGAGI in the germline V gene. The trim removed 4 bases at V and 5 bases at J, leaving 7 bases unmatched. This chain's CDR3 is CASSFDRAGTEAFF. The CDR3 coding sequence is TGTGCCAGCAGTTTCGACAGGGCAGGAACTGAAGCTTTCTTT.

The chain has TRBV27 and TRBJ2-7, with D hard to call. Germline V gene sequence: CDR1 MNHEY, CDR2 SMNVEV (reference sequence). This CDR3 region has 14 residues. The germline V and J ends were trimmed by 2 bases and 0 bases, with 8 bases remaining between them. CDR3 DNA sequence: TGTGCCAGCAGTTTAATACCGACCTCCTACGAGCAGTACTTC. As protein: CASSLIPTSYEQYF.

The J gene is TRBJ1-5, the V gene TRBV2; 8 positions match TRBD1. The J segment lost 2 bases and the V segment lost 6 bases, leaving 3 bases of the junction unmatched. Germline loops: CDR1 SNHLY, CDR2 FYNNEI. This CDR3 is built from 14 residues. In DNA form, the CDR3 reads TGTGCCAGCAGCGGGACAGGCGGCAATCAGCCCCAGCATTTT. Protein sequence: CASSGTGGNQPQHF. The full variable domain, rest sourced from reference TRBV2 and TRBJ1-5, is EPEVTQTPSHQVTQMGQEVILRCVPISNHLYFYWYRQILGQKVEFLVSFYNNEISEKSEIFDDQFSVERPDGSNFTLKIRSTKLEDSAMYFCASSGTGGNQPQHFGDGTRLSIL.

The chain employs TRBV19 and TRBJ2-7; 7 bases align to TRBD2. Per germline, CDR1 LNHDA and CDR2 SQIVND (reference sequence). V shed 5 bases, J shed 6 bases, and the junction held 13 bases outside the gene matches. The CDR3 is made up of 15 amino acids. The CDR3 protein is CASSSYGRGAGEQYF. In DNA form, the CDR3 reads TGTGCCAGTAGTTCCTATGGGAGGGGTGCGGGCGAGCAGTACTTC.

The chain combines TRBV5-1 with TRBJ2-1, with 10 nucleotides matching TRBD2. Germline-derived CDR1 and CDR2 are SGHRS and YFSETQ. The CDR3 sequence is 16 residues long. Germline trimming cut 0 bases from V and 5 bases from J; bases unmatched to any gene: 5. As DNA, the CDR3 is TGCGCCAGCAGCTTGGGTAGCGGGAGGAACCACAATGAGCAGTTCTTC. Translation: CASSLGSGRNHNEQFF.

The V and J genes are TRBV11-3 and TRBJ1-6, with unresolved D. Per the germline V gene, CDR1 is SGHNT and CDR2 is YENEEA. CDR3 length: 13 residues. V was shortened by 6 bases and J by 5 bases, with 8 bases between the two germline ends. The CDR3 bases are TGTGCCAGCAGGGGATGGGATAATTCACCCCTCCACTTT. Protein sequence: CASRGWDNSPLHF.

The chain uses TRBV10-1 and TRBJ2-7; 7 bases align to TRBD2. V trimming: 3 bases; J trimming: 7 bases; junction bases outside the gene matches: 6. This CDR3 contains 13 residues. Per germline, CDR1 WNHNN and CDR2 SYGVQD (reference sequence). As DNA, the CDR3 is TGCGCCAGCAGTGACTCGGGAGGTTTGGAGCAGTACTTC. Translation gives CASSDSGGLEQYF.

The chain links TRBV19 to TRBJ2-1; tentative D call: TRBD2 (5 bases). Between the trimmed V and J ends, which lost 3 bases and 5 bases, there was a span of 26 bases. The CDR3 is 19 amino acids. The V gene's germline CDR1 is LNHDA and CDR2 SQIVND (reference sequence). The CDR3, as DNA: TGTGCCAGTAGTATTCCGCGGACGAGGGCAGCTAGCTCAGACAATGAGCAGTTCTTC. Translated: CASSIPRTRAASSDNEQFF.

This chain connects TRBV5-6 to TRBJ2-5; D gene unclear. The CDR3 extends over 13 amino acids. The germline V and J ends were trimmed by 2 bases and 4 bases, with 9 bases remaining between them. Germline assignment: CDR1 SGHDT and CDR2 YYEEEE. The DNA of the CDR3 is TGTGCCAGCAGCTTCGGTAATACAGAGACCCAGTACTTC. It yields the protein CASSFGNTETQYF.

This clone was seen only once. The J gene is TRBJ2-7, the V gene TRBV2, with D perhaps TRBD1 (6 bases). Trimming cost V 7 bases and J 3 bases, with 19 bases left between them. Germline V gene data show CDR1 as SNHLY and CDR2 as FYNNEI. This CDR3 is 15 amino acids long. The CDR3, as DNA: TGTGCCAGCACCGACCCGGCAGCCAGGGGCTACGAGCAGTACTTC. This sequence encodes CASTDPAARGYEQYF.

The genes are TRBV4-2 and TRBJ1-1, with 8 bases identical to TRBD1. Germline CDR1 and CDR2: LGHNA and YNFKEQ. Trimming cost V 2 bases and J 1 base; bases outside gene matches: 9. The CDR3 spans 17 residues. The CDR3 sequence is CASSQPKGTGQNTEAFF. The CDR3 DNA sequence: TGTGCCAGCAGCCAACCCAAGGGGACAGGTCAGAACACTGAAGCTTTCTTT.